This TCR beta chain was documented in a study of CD4+ T cells in melanoma. Using immunoSEQ multiplex PCR, the repertoire was profiled, and TCRdb retains in-frame clones only, with some absent. The table lists around 55,000 clones, approximately 74% of them singletons. CDR3 length: 15 residues. CDR1 and CDR2 from the germline V gene are SEHNR and FQNEAQ (reference sequence). The germline V and J ends were trimmed by 1 base and 1 base, with 11 bases remaining between them. Sequenced input: tumor tissue. This TCR derives from a human donor with melanoma. The chain carries TRBV7-9 and TRBJ2-7, with D perhaps TRBD1 (6 bases). The CDR3 DNA reads TGTGCCAGCAGCTTAGTGGGGCAGGGGTCCTACGAGCAGTACTTC. Translating gives CASSLVGQGSYEQYF.